This TCR beta chain was recovered during a study of CD8 T cells in Susac syndrome. The CDR3 runs to 12 residues. Per the germline V gene, CDR1 is SNHLY and CDR2 is FYNNEI. Deletions cut 1 base from V and 5 bases from J, with 5 bases between. The study sequenced TCR beta in blood CD8+ and CD4+ T cells. The authors negatively isolated CD8+ and CD4+ T cells and FACS-enriched TEMRA cells. Random hexamers were used to reverse transcribe the RNA input (roughly 0.5 to 1 ug). The method of amplification for TCR beta CDR3 was immunoSEQ multiplex PCR, covering 54 Vbeta and 13 Jbeta. MiXCR, run by TCRdb on the immunoSEQ multiplex PCR reads, gives a single entry per CDR3 protein. This table holds 130,000 to 150,000 distinct CDR3 sequences, roughly 94% found once.

Sequenced sample: CD4+ T cells from PBMCs. This chain joins TRBV2 and TRBJ1-2; D is ambiguous. This clonotype originated in a human donor in good health. CDR3 nucleotides: TGTGCCAGCAGTGAAGAGTATTATGGCTACACCTTC. Translating gives CASSEEYYGYTF.